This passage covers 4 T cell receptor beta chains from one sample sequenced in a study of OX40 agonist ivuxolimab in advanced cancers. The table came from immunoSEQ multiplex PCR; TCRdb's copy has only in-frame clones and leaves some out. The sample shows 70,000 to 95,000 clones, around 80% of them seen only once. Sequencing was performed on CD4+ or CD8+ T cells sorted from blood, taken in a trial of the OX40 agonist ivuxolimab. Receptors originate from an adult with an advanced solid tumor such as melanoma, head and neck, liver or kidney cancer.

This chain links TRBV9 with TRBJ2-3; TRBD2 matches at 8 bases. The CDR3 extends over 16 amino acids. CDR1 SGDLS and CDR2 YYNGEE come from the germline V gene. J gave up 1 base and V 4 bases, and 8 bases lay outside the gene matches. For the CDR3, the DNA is TGTGCCAGCAGCTCCCGCGAAGCGGGGGGCACAGATACGCAGTATTTT. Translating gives CASSSREAGGTDTQYF. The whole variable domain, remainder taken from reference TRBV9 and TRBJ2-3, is DSGVTQTPKHLITATGQRVTLRCSPRSGDLSVYWYQQSLDQGLQFLIQYYNGEERAKGNILERFSAQQFPDLHSELNLSSLELGDSALYFCASSSREAGGTDTQYFGPGTRLTVL.

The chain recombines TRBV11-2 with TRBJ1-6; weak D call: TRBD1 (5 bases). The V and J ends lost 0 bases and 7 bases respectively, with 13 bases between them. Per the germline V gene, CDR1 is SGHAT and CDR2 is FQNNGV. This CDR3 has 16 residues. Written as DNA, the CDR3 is TGTGCCAGCAGCTTAGATTTGGGGGGGTACAATTCACCCCTCCACTTT. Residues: CASSLDLGGYNSPLHF.

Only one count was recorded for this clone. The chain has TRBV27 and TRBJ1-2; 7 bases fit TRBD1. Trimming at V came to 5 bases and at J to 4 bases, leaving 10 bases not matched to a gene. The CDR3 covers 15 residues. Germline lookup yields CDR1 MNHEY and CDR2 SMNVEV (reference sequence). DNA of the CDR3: TGTGCCAGCAGTGGACAGGAAAGGGGATTCTATGGCTACACCTTC. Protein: CASSGQERGFYGYTF.

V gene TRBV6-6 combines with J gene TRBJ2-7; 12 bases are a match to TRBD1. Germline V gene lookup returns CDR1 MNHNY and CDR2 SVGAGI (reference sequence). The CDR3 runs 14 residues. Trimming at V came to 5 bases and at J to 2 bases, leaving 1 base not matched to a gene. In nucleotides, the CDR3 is TGTGCCAGCAGTGGGACAGGGGGCGCCTACGAGCAGTACTTC. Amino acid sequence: CASSGTGGAYEQYF.